Listed below are T cell receptor beta chains from one sample, sequenced in a study of cytomegalovirus exposure and HLA in healthy donors. Using immunoSEQ multiplex PCR, the repertoire was profiled, and TCRdb retains in-frame clones only, with some absent. The sample has approximately 210,000 clones; 70% to 90% are singletons. Sequencing was performed on PBMCs. The receptors originated from a woman under 30 in good health and CMV-seronegative. The CDR3 runs from the conserved cysteine through the conserved F or W. Fields, in order: D gene, clone size, V gene, J gene, CDR3 DNA, CDR3 protein. A D gene is named only where the DNA matches it firmly. The listing skips clone size in some rows; elsewhere it reads once, few, many or a size class.

NA	NA	TRBV6-5	TRBJ1-2	TGTGCCAGCAGTGTTCGGGCGGGAAGTGGCTACACCTTC	CASSVRAGSGYTF
TRBD2	NA	TRBV15	TRBJ2-3	TGTGCCACCAGCAGGACCCCGGGGGGGAACACAGATACGCAGTATTTT	CATSRTPGGNTDTQYF
NA	NA	TRBV27	TRBJ1-2	TGTGCCAGCAGAGCACCTAGGGTAGGGGTTTGGGGCTACACCTTC	CASRAPRVGVWGYTF
TRBD1	NA	TRBV27	TRBJ1-2	TGTGCCAGCAGTTTAACCCACCCAGGGGGCATCGGCTACACCTTC	CASSLTHPGGIGYTF
NA	NA	TRBV10-2	TRBJ2-7	TGCGCCAGTAATCCTGGCCCGGGGACCTACGAGCAGTACTTC	CASNPGPGTYEQYF
NA	NA	TRBV4-3	TRBJ2-1	TGCGCCAGCAGCCAAGATGCGGGAACCTACAATGAGCAGTTCTTC	CASSQDAGTYNEQFF
TRBD2	NA	TRBV4-2	TRBJ2-1	TGTGCCAGCAGCCAACGCCCTAGCGGAGGCCTGAGGGAGCAGTTCTTC	CASSQRPSGGLREQFF
NA	NA	TRBV29-1	TRBJ1-2	TGCAGCGTTGCAGGGGACGGCTCTAACTATGGCTACACCTTC	CSVAGDGSNYGYTF
NA	NA	TRBV7-2	TRBJ2-5	TGTGCCAGCAGCTTATTAGCGAGGAGCCAGTACTTC	CASSLLARSQYF
NA	NA	TRBV30	TRBJ2-1	TGTGCCTCTAGTACTACGGGGATATACAATGAGCAGTTCTTC	CASSTTGIYNEQFF
NA	NA	TRBV5-4	TRBJ2-5	TGTGCCAGCAGCTTCAAGTTCGGAGCAGGGGCAGCGGAGACCCAGTACTTC	CASSFKFGAGAAETQYF
NA	once	TRBV9	TRBJ2-5	TGTGCCAGCAGCGTAGGCCAGGGATCGGAGACCCAGTACTTC	CASSVGQGSETQYF
TRBD2	NA	TRBV4-3	TRBJ2-1	TGCGCCAGCAGCCCTCGACTAGCGGCCTACAATGAGCAGTTCTTC	CASSPRLAAYNEQFF
TRBD2	NA	TRBV7-8	TRBJ2-3	TGTGCCAGCAGCACAAACCCGGGGGGGGCTGGAGATACGCAGTATTTT	CASSTNPGGAGDTQYF
NA	once	TRBV11-3	TRBJ2-2	TGTGCCAGCAGCCCGGCCCGGCGGGACGACCTCACCGGGGAGCTGTTTTTT	CASSPARRDDLTGELFF
TRBD2	NA	TRBV5-1	TRBJ2-3	TGCGCCAGCAGCTCCACCGCGGGGGGGCTTTCAGATACGCAGTATTTT	CASSSTAGGLSDTQYF
TRBD1	once	TRBV29-1	TRBJ1-2	TGCAGCGTCCGCCAGGACAGGTCCCCTGGCTACACCTTC	CSVRQDRSPGYTF
TRBD1	NA	TRBV28	TRBJ2-7	TGTGCCAGCAGTTTAGGGACAGGGGGCCGCGAGCAGTACTTC	CASSLGTGGREQYF
NA	NA	TRBV7-9	TRBJ2-3	TGTGCCAGCAGCTCCGGGACACTTAGCACAGATACGCAGTATTTT	CASSSGTLSTDTQYF
NA	NA	TRBV30	TRBJ1-4	TGTGCCTGGAGTTGGTATAGGGAGGGTGAAAAACTGTTTTTT	CAWSWYREGEKLFF
TRBD1	NA	TRBV6-4	TRBJ2-2	TGTGCCAGCAGCCGGGAACAGGGGGGCTCCGGGGAGCTGTTTTTT	CASSREQGGSGELFF
NA	NA	TRBV5-4	TRBJ1-3	TGTGCCAGCAGCGTACAGGGTTCTGGAAACACCATATATTTT	CASSVQGSGNTIYF
TRBD2	NA	TRBV6-6	TRBJ2-5	TGTGCCAGCAGTCCAGCGGGGGGGCGAAAGACCCAGTACTTC	CASSPAGGRKTQYF
NA	NA	TRBV6-6	TRBJ2-1	TGTGCCAGCCTGAGGACTACCCCGAGCTCCTACAATGAGCAGTTCTTC	CASLRTTPSSYNEQFF
TRBD2	NA	TRBV7-6	TRBJ2-1	TGTGCCAGCAGCTTAGACCTGCTAGCGGGAAGCAATGAGCAGTTCTTC	CASSLDLLAGSNEQFF
TRBD1	NA	TRBV4-1	TRBJ2-7	TGCGCCAGCAGCCAATCGTTGTCTACAGGGGCCAGCAACGAGCAGTACTTC	CASSQSLSTGASNEQYF
TRBD1	NA	TRBV5-1	TRBJ2-7	TGCGCCAGCAGCCCGAGGACAGGGAAGGTGACCTACGAGCAGTACTTC	CASSPRTGKVTYEQYF
TRBD2	NA	TRBV6-1	TRBJ2-1	TGTGCCAGCAGTGAAGCGGCTAGCGGGAAAGGGAATGAGCAGTTCTTC	CASSEAASGKGNEQFF
TRBD2	once	TRBV7-9	TRBJ2-1	TGTGCCAGCACACCCAGGACTAGCGGCTACAATGAGCAGTTCTTC	CASTPRTSGYNEQFF
NA	NA	TRBV30	TRBJ2-5	TGTGCCTGGAGTGTAGTCGGGGGTCGGAAGTCCCAGTACTTC	CAWSVVGGRKSQYF
NA	NA	TRBV2	TRBJ1-1	TGTGCCAGCAGCTTAGAAGGGAGCACTGAAGCTTTCTTT	CASSLEGSTEAFF
NA	NA	TRBV10-3	TRBJ2-6	TGTGCCATCAGTGCGATCTCCGGCTCTGGGGCCAACGTCCTGACTTTC	CAISAISGSGANVLTF
TRBD2	NA	TRBV6-6	TRBJ2-2	TGTGCCAGCAGTTACTGGACTAGCGGGGCCCCCGGGGAGCTGTTTTTT	CASSYWTSGAPGELFF
NA	NA	TRBV6-1	TRBJ2-7	TGTGCCAGCAGTGAATCGGGTGTCTACGAGCAGTACTTC	CASSESGVYEQYF